This TCR beta chain was identified during a study of T cell clonality in common variable immunodeficiency. Assay: immunoSEQ multiplex PCR; the TCRdb copy retains only in-frame clones and omits some. The sample contains approximately 81,000 clones, none occurring once; 0.75% to 1% lies in the top ten. This clone was picked up many times. Its antigen remains unknown. The read terminates 3 residues before the CDR3 end, so the remaining end is supplied by the germline J gene. Study observations and caveats: TCRbeta clonality was increased in CVID versus healthy controls.

CDR1 GTSNPN and CDR2 SVGIG come from the germline V gene (reference sequence). Between the trimmed V and J ends, which lost 3 bases and 2 bases, there was a span of 14 bases. The CDR3 totals 15 residues. This receptor was obtained from a person aged 18 to 69 in good health. V and J are TRBV30 and TRBJ2-1; D unresolved. Sequenced material: peripheral blood mononuclear cells. CDR3 in amino acids: CAWRPRVRPYNEQFF. The covered CDR3 bases are TGTGCCTGGAGGCCTCGGGTACGTCCCTACAATGAG.